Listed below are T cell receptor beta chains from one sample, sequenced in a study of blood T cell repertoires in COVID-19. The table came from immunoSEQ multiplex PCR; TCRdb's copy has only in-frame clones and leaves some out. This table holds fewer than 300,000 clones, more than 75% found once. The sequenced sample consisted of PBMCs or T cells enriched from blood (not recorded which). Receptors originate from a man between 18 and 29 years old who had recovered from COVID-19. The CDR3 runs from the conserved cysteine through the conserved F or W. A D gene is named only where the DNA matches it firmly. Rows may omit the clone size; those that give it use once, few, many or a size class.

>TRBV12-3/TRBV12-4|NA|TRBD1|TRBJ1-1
TGTGCCAGCACCTCGACAGGGGGGACTGAAGCTTTCTTT
CASTSTGGTEAFF
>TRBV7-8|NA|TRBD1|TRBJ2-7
TGTGCCAGCACTTTCCGGGACAGGGTCCTCGAGCAGTACTTC
CASTFRDRVLEQYF
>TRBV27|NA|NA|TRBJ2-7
TGTGCCAGCAGTTTATCGGCCGGAACAGCCGCCTACGAGCAGTACTTC
CASSLSAGTAAYEQYF
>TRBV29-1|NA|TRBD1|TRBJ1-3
TGCAGCGGAAGTCCGGGACAGTTTTCGGACACCATATATTTT
CSGSPGQFSDTIYF
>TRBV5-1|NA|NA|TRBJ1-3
TGCGCCAGCAGCCCCGGACAGACCTCTGGAAACACCATATATTTT
CASSPGQTSGNTIYF
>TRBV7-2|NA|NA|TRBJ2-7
TGTGCCAGCAGCTTAGAAGGACTCGATACCTACGAGCAGTACTTC
CASSLEGLDTYEQYF
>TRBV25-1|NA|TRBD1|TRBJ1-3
TGTGCCAGCAGTGTAGACAGGGTGGAAAACACCATATATTTT
CASSVDRVENTIYF
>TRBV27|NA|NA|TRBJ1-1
TGTGCCAGCAGACCGCGGGCAGCGAACACTGAAGCTTTCTTT
CASRPRAANTEAFF
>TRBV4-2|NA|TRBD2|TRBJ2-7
TGTGCCAGCAGCCCCCTGGAGGGAGGGCCTGACGAGCAGTACTTC
CASSPLEGGPDEQYF
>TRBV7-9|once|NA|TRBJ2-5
TGTGCCAGCAGACAAGAAGAGACCCAGTACTTC
CASRQEETQYF
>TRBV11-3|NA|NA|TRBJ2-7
TGTGCCAGCAGCTCCCCGGAGGGACGGATCTACGAGCAGTACTTC
CASSSPEGRIYEQYF
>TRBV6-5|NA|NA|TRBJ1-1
TGTGCCAGCAGTTCCCCGTGGGGCGTCCGGACTGAAGCTTTCTTT
CASSSPWGVRTEAFF
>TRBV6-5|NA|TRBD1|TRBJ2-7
TGTGCCAGCAGTCTCCGGGACAGGGCCTCCTACGAGCAGTACTTC
CASSLRDRASYEQYF
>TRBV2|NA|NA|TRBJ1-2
TGTGCCCACGGGACAACTACTAACTATGGCTACACCTTC
CAHGTTTNYGYTF
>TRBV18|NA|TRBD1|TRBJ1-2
TGTGCCAGCTCAACCTCCACAGGGGGCGACTATGGCTACACCTTC
CASSTSTGGDYGYTF
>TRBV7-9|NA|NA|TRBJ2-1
TGTGCCAGCAGCCCCGTTCGGGGAAGAGAGTACAATGAGCAGTTCTTC
CASSPVRGREYNEQFF
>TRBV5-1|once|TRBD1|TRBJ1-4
TGCGCCAGCAGCTCGGACAGGGCCGGTAATGAAAAACTGTTTTTT
CASSSDRAGNEKLFF
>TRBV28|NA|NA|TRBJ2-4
TGTGCCAGCAGTTATTTGGGGGCGGGCAAAAACATTCAGTACTTC
CASSYLGAGKNIQYF
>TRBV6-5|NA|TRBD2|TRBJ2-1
TGTGCCAGCAGCCGTGGGACTAGCGGGAGCGATGAGCAGTTCTTC
CASSRGTSGSDEQFF
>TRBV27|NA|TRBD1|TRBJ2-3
TGTGCCAGCAGTTCTGTCGACAGGGTTGGAGATACGCAGTATTTT
CASSSVDRVGDTQYF
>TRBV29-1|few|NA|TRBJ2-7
TGCAGCGTTGAAAAAACAGGGGCGGGGGAGCAGTACTTC
CSVEKTGAGEQYF
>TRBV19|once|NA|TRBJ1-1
TGTGCCAGTAGTATAGTGGGAGGAGGGAAGCCTGAAGCTTTCTTT
CASSIVGGGKPEAFF
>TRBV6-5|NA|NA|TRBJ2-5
TGTGCCAGCAGACAGGGATTACAAGAGACCCAGTACTTC
CASRQGLQETQYF
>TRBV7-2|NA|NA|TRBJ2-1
TGTGCCAGCAGCTCGCAGGGTAATGAGCAGTTCTTC
CASSSQGNEQFF
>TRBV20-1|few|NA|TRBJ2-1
TGCAGTACCGGGACTTCAAATGAGCAGTTCTTC
CSTGTSNEQFF
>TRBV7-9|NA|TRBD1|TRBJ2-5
TGTGCCAGCAGCACACAGGGGCCTAGGCAAGAGACCCAGTACTTC
CASSTQGPRQETQYF
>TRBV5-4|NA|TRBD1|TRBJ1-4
TGTGCCAGCAGCAAGACAGGGGAAACAACTAATGAAAAACTGTTTTTT
CASSKTGETTNEKLFF
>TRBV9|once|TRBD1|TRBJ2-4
TGTGCCAGCAGCCCACGGGGACAGGGTAACATTCAGTACTTC
CASSPRGQGNIQYF